Here is one T cell receptor (beta chain) with its context. Its antigen is currently unknown. The data were obtained in a study of early T cells in non-severe SARS-CoV-2 infection. Looking at the study overall: Whole-blood bulk RNA, unsorted, was sequenced, and chains were unpaired.

The study's findings and limits: Database matching using VDJdb favored anti-spike CD8 responses, with private and CD4 specificities left missing.

Germline V lookup: CDR1 SEHNR, CDR2 FQNEAQ (reference sequence). Trimming removed 5 bases at V and 0 bases at J, with 16 bases between. The CDR3 totals 16 residues. Each cDNA molecule carried a unique molecular identifier. TCRdb analysed the 5' RACE reads with MiXCR anew, one entry per CDR3 protein. The profile shows 85,000 to 100,000 distinct CDR3 sequences, approximately 15% of them singletons. This TCR came from an adult who was a healthcare worker with PCR-confirmed SARS-CoV-2 infection or an uninfected control (not recorded which). The rearrangement links TRBV7-9 to TRBJ1-1, with a weak D call TRBD1 (6 bases). The sequencing sample was made of whole blood. CDR3 nucleotide sequence: TGTGCCAGCAGCCAACAGGGTAGTGGAATGAACACTGAAGCTTTCTTT. It encodes CASSQQGSGMNTEAFF.